The table lists the clone carrying this T cell receptor (beta chain) with a few counts. This sample was taken from a study of OX40 agonist ivuxolimab in advanced cancers. V lost 0 bases to trimming and J lost 3 bases, with 6 bases between them. Germline loops: CDR1 LGHNA, CDR2 YSLEER. The CDR3 consists of 14 residues. Autoimmune disease history or systemic immunosuppression led to patients being barred. The timepoints at which blood was sampled were baseline, cycle 4 day 1, and cycle 7 day 1. Generated by immunoSEQ multiplex PCR, the TCRdb table keeps only in-frame clones and is missing some. The sample holds around 62,000 clones; around nine tenths are singletons and the top ten take 1.1%.

The specimen was CD4+ or CD8+ T cells sorted from blood, collected in a trial of the OX40 agonist ivuxolimab. This clonotype was obtained from an adult with an advanced solid tumor such as melanoma, head and neck, liver or kidney cancer. The chain links TRBV4-3 to TRBJ2-4, with unresolved D. Here the CDR3 reads CASSQEADKNIQYF. DNA for the CDR3: TGCGCCAGCAGCCAAGAAGCAGACAAAAACATTCAGTACTTC.